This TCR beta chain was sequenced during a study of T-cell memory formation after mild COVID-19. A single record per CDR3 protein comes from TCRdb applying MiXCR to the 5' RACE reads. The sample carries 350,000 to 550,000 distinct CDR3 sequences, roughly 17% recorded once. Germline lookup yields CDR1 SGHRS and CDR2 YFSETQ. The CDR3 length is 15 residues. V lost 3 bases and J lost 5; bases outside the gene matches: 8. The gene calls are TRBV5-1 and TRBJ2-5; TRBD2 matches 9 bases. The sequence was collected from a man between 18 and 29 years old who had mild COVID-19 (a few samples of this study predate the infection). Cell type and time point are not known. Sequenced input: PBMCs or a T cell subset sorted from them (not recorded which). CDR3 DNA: TGCGCCAGCAGCTCGCCTCTAGCGGGGAGGGAGACCCAGTACTTC. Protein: CASSSPLAGRETQYF.